The 9 T cell receptor beta chains listed next were all sequenced from one sample in a study of blood T cells in healthy people across ages. A second roughly 6 to 12 cycle PCR used barcoded and J-beta primers. Via MiXCR, TCRdb re-called the 5' RACE reads, giving one row per CDR3 protein. The table records around 520,000 distinct CDR3 sequences, 25% to 35% of them present only once. This sample was also put to use in a study of T cells of mothers and their children.

Sequences were obtained from blood. These receptors were taken from a boy between 2 and 10 years old in good health.

This clonotype was found many times. The V and J genes are TRBV19 and TRBJ2-1, with TRBD2 as a possible D gene (5 bases). V dropped 0 bases and J dropped 0 bases, with 6 bases sitting between them. This CDR3 is built from 15 residues. Germline loops: CDR1 LNHDA, CDR2 SQIVND (reference sequence). The CDR3 here is CASSIELASYNEQFF. The CDR3 nucleotides are TGTGCCAGTAGTATAGAGCTAGCCTCCTACAATGAGCAGTTCTTC.

V and J are TRBV2 and TRBJ2-4, with 12 nucleotides matching TRBD2. This CDR3 comprises 17 residues. Germline values: CDR1 SNHLY, CDR2 FYNNEI. J gave up 2 bases and V 6 bases, and 8 bases lay outside the gene matches. The CDR3 DNA sequence: TGTGCCAGCAGGGCAGAACTAGCGGGGGGTTCCAAAAACATTCAGTACTTC. Protein product: CASRAELAGGSKNIQYF.

The chain couples TRBV6-6 to TRBJ1-1, with D tentatively TRBD1 (6 bases). CDR1 MNHNY and CDR2 SVGAGI come from the germline V gene (reference sequence). The CDR3 loop spans 13 amino acids. Trimming shortened V by 2 bases and J by 7 bases, and 11 bases separated the two germline ends. The CDR3 nucleotides are TGTGCCAGCAGTTACACCAACAGGGTTGAAGCTTTCTTT. Translation gives CASSYTNRVEAFF.

J is TRBJ2-5 and V is TRBV20-1, with a possible D match to TRBD2 (6 bases). Germline loops: CDR1 DFQATT, CDR2 SNEGSKA (reference sequence). The CDR3 loop spans 15 amino acids. Trimming removed 3 bases from V and 2 bases from J, with 16 bases in between. In nucleotides, the CDR3 is TGCAGTGCTAGTCGGCCCGGGACTGCACAAGAGACCCAGTACTTC. Protein: CSASRPGTAQETQYF.

V usage is TRBV6-1 and J usage is TRBJ1-4, with TRBD1 matching 7 bases. The CDR3 runs 15 residues. V lost 6 bases to trimming and J lost 5 bases; unmatched junction nucleotides: 9. CDR1 is MNHNS and CDR2 is SASEGT in the germline V gene. DNA for the CDR3: TGTGCCAGCAGCGAGACGACAGGGTGGAATGAAAAACTGTTTTTT. Its protein product is CASSETTGWNEKLFF.

The genes are TRBV12-3 or TRBV12-4 and TRBJ2-3, with 10 positions matching TRBD2. This CDR3 comprises 15 residues. V gave up 1 base and J gave up 4 bases; unmatched junction bases: 2. The CDR3 nucleotides are TGTGCCAGCAGTTTAGACACTAGCGGGGCAGATACGCAGTATTTT. Residues: CASSLDTSGADTQYF.

The V and J genes are TRBV6-1 and TRBJ1-3; 11 bases agree with TRBD1. The CDR3 contains 16 residues. Germline assignment: CDR1 MNHNS and CDR2 SASEGT. Trimming took 6 bases from V and 4 from J; bases not matched to a gene: 8. DNA for the CDR3: TGTGCCAGCAGCTCCTGGACAGGGGGCTCAGGAAACACCATATATTTT. It codes for CASSSWTGGSGNTIYF.

This clonotype was counted between two and nine times. V usage is TRBV19 and J usage is TRBJ2-7; tentatively, D is TRBD1 or TRBD2 (5 bases each). The CDR3 extends over 11 amino acids. From germline, CDR1 is LNHDA and CDR2 SQIVND (reference sequence). V was shortened by 8 bases and J by 4 bases, with 9 bases between the two germline ends. The CDR3 DNA reads as TGTGCCAGTTGGGACGGTTACGAGCAGTACTTC. Protein: CASWDGYEQYF.

This chain links TRBV7-9 with TRBJ2-6; 11 bases match TRBD1. CDR1 and CDR2 from the germline V gene are SEHNR and FQNEAQ (reference sequence). Trimming removed 5 bases from V and 2 bases from J; junction bases left unmatched: 2. The CDR3 consists of 16 residues. The CDR3 region is CASSRTGGTGANVLTF. The DNA of the CDR3 is TGTGCCAGCAGCCGGACAGGGGGCACTGGGGCCAACGTCCTGACTTTC. The whole variable domain, remainder taken from reference TRBV7-9 and TRBJ2-6, is DTGVSQNPRHKITKRGQNVTFRCDPISEHNRLYWYRQTLGQGPEFLTYFQNEAQLEKSRLLSDRFSAERPKGSFSTLEIQRTEQGDSAMYLCASSRTGGTGANVLTFGAGSRLTVL.